This TCR beta chain originates from a study of cytomegalovirus exposure and HLA in healthy donors. For the study at large: T cells numbering around 180 million yielded some 120 million unique TCR beta sequences in an earlier analysis. Findings of the study overall: Usually a TCR sequence was rare, but some public TCRs were found in many donors.

With 60 Vbeta and 13 Jbeta primers, the PCR was carried out. Only in-frame clones appear in the TCRdb table, and some are missing; sequencing was by immunoSEQ multiplex PCR. This sample has roughly 150,000 clones, with roughly 68% found just once. This clone showed up just once. Its matching antigen is unknown. J lost 6 bases, V lost 7 bases, and 5 bases had no gene match. Germline lookup yields CDR1 SGHRS and CDR2 YFSETQ. This CDR3 comprises 14 residues. Sequencing used PBMCs. The receptor comes from a young man in good health and CMV-seropositive. J is TRBJ2-3 and V is TRBV5-1; 13 positions agree with TRBD2. CDR3 loop: CASWTSGRGDTQYF. The CDR3 bases are TGCGCCAGCTGGACTAGCGGGAGAGGGGATACGCAGTATTTT. Looking up the rest from reference TRBV5-1 and TRBJ2-3 gives the full variable domain: KAGVTQTPRYLIKTRGQQVTLSCSPISGHRSVSWYQQTPGQGLQFLFEYFSETQRNKGNFPGRFSGRQFSNSRSEMNVSTLELGDSALYLCASWTSGRGDTQYFGPGTRLTVL.